The T cell receptor beta chain under discussion was sequenced for a study of shared clonotypes between healthy human individuals. Study as a whole: Contributing individuals were two females and three males aged 18 to 49.

The assay was immunoSEQ multiplex PCR, and TCRdb's table has in-frame clones only and misses some. This sample has some 1,600,000 clones; approximately 98% occur once, and the top ten carry around 0.45%. Per the germline V gene, CDR1 is SGDLS and CDR2 is YYNGEE. The CDR3 loop spans 11 amino acids. V lost 4 bases and J lost 9, with 8 bases in between. Within Nashville, Tennessee resided all donors, each a Caucasian adult. Of note for this clone: The antigen remains unidentified.

Study-wide results and limits: It was the non-shared clonotypes that had lower generation probabilities than clonotypes shared by all four donors.

The chain links TRBV9 to TRBJ2-1; weak D call: TRBD1 (5 bases). The specimen was naive CD4+ T cells sorted from blood. Documented subset: CD45RA+ positively selected. The sequence derives from a man under 40 in good health. The CDR3 coding sequence is TGTGCCAGCAGCACGCAGGGTGAGCAGTTCTTC. This gives the protein CASSTQGEQFF.